Here is one TCR beta chain with its context. Using immunoSEQ multiplex PCR, the repertoire was profiled, and TCRdb retains in-frame clones only, with some absent. The sample holds around 100,000 clones, about 89% seen once. This sample was included in a study of blood T cell repertoires in COVID-19. The CDR3 runs to 15 residues. V was cut by 2 bases and J by 0 bases, with 8 bases left in between. The germline V gene has CDR1 SGHVS and CDR2 FQNEAQ. The sample taken for sequencing was peripheral blood. The TCR was taken from a man aged 45 to 65 with COVID-19, enrolled during active disease. The rearrangement uses TRBV7-8 and TRBJ1-5; D gene unclear. The CDR3 bases are TGTGCCAGCAGCTTATCCAGTTATAGCAATCAGCCCCAGCATTTT. Translation gives CASSLSSYSNQPQHF.